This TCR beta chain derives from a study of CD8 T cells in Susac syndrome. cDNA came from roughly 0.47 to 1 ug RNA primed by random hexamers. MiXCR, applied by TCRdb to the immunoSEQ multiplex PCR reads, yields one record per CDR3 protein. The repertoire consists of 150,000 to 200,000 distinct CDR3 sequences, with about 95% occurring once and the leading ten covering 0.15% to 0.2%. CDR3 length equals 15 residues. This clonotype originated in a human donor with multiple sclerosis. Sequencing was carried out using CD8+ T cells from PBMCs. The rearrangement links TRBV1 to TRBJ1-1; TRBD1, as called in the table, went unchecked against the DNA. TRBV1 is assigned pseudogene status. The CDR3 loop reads CTSSPEPGQGSEAFF. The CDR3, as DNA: TGCACCAGCAGCCCAGAGCCGGGACAGGGTTCTGAAGCTTTCTTT.